The 17 T cell receptor beta chains reported below all come from one sample, sequenced in a study of T cells after yellow fever vaccination. TCRdb recomputed calls from the 5' RACE reads with MiXCR, one row per CDR3 protein. The data hold roughly 50,000 distinct CDR3 sequences, with less than 9% observed a single time. The source was CD8+ T cells sorted from PBMCs, collected more than 14 days after the first yellow fever vaccination. Receptor source: a man aged 18 to 30 who received the YFV17D yellow fever vaccine.

This clonotype showed up many times. The rearrangement joins TRBV7-9 to TRBJ2-1; D remains unclear. With 5 bases removed from V and 6 bases from J, the gap between germline ends came to 20 bases. This CDR3 has 16 amino acids. Germline CDR1 and CDR2: SEHNR and FQNEAQ (reference sequence). The CDR3: CASSRTSQQPPNEQFF. CDR3 nucleotides: TGTGCCAGCAGCCGCACGTCCCAGCAACCCCCCAATGAGCAGTTCTTC.

Many counts were recorded for this clonotype. The genes are TRBV6-2 or TRBV6-3 and TRBJ2-5; no clear D gene. The CDR3 loop spans 11 amino acids. The V gene lost 2 bases and the J gene lost 4 bases, with 2 bases spanning the gap. Germline assignment: CDR1 MNHEY and CDR2 SVGEGT. CDR3 protein: CASSYRETQYF. In DNA form, the CDR3 reads TGTGCCAGCAGTTACAGAGAGACCCAGTACTTC.

The chain has TRBV7-3 and TRBJ2-1, with D hard to call. The CDR3 spans 14 residues. V lost 2 bases, J lost 6 bases, and 11 bases lay in between. From germline, CDR1 is SGHTA and CDR2 FQGTGA. The CDR3 here is CASSLDPGFNEQFF. The CDR3, as DNA: TGTGCCAGCAGCTTAGATCCGGGTTTCAATGAGCAGTTCTTC.

This clonotype was counted at least ten times. The chain uses TRBV7-9 and TRBJ2-3, with D unresolved. The CDR3 is made up of 15 amino acids. Trimming stripped 2 bases from V and 2 bases from J, with 11 bases between. CDR1 is SEHNR and CDR2 is FQNEAQ in the germline V gene (reference sequence). CDR3 protein: CASSLPTSYTDTQYF. In DNA, the CDR3 is TGTGCCAGCAGCTTACCCACGTCCTACACAGATACGCAGTATTTT.

This clonotype has a handful of counts. The chain combines TRBV7-2 with TRBJ2-5; perhaps TRBD2 as D (5 bases). Germline V gene data show CDR1 as SGHTA and CDR2 as FQGNSA. V lost 5 bases, J lost 2 bases, and 15 bases lay in between. The CDR3 contains 15 residues. CDR3 coding DNA: TGTGCCAGCAGCAAGCCGGGATCTTCGCAAGAGACCCAGTACTTC. This codes for CASSKPGSSQETQYF.

In this sample, this clonotype turned up many times. V is TRBV13 and J is TRBJ1-2, with D possibly TRBD1 on 6 matching bases. CDR1 and CDR2 (germline): PRHDT, FYEKMQ (reference sequence). Trimming left V 1 base short and J 1 base short, with 7 bases between. CDR3 size: 14 residues. As DNA, the CDR3 is TGTGCCAGCAGCTTAGTACAGGGTAACTATGGCTACACCTTC. Translating gives CASSLVQGNYGYTF.

The sample holds many counts of this clonotype. CDR3 protein: CASSQKTAKKDQPQHF. In DNA form, the CDR3 reads TGCGCCAGCAGCCAGAAGACCGCAAAAAAGGACCAGCCCCAGCATTTT. The rearrangement links TRBV4-1 to TRBJ1-5; no reliable D call. The V gene lost 3 bases and the J gene lost 7 bases, with 19 bases spanning the gap. The CDR3 is made up of 16 amino acids. Germline assignment: CDR1 MGHRA and CDR2 YSYEKL.

This chain joins TRBV4-3 and TRBJ2-2; 11 nucleotides line up with TRBD1. The CDR3 is made up of 16 amino acids. Trimming cost V 3 bases and J 5 bases; bases outside gene matches: 5. Germline-derived CDR1 and CDR2 are LGHNA and YSLEER. CDR3 sequence: CASSQDRGRNTGELFF. The DNA for the CDR3 is TGCGCCAGCAGCCAGGACAGGGGGCGAAATACCGGGGAGCTGTTTTTT.

This clonotype was observed at least ten times. The chain recombines TRBV12-5 with TRBJ2-3; 10 bases are shared with TRBD2. Germline values: CDR1 LGHNT, CDR2 FRNRAP. The trim removed 8 bases at V and 3 bases at J, leaving 8 bases unmatched. The CDR3 runs to 15 residues. As DNA, the CDR3 is TGTGCTAGTCTTTTTAGCGGGGGGTATACAGATACGCAGTATTTT. Protein product: CASLFSGGYTDTQYF.

This clonotype has a count of ten or more. J is TRBJ1-1 and V is TRBV4-1; D unclear. The ends were cut back, 8 bases at V and 0 bases at J, with 16 bases in the middle. The CDR3 extends over 15 amino acids. The V gene's germline CDR1 is MGHRA and CDR2 YSYEKL. Here the CDR3 DNA reads TGCGCCAGCTCACTGGGAGCTGCCATGAACACTGAAGCTTTCTTT. It encodes CASSLGAAMNTEAFF.

J is TRBJ2-7 and V is TRBV7-9; no reliable D call. The CDR3 spans 14 residues. V shed 3 bases and J shed 0 bases, with 9 bases lying between them. CDR1 SEHNR and CDR2 FQNEAQ come from the germline V gene (reference sequence). CDR3 nucleotides: TGTGCCAGCAGCTTCCACACCTCCTCCTACGAGCAGTACTTC. Its translation: CASSFHTSSYEQYF.

This clonotype was counted a few times. The V and J genes are TRBV6-5 and TRBJ1-5; TRBD1 aligns across 7 bases. The CDR3 contains 14 residues. The germline gives CDR1 MNHEY, CDR2 SVGAGI. V lost 6 bases and J lost 4; bases outside the gene matches: 6. The CDR3 DNA sequence: TGTGCCAGCAGATTACAGGGGATGAATCAGCCCCAGCATTTT. This codes for CASRLQGMNQPQHF.

This clonotype was detected many times. The chain uses TRBV4-3 and TRBJ2-3, with 8 positions matching TRBD1. Trimming cost V 4 bases and J 3 bases; bases outside gene matches: 3. Germline values: CDR1 LGHNA, CDR2 YSLEER. CDR3 length: 14 residues. This chain's CDR3 is CASSLDRGTDTQYF. The CDR3, as DNA: TGCGCCAGCAGCCTCGACAGGGGAACAGATACGCAGTATTTT.

This clonotype was recorded many times. This chain joins TRBV20-1 and TRBJ1-1, with 7 bases fitting TRBD1. After removal of 6 bases from V and 10 bases from J, the junction contained 8 bases not matched to a gene. CDR3 length equals 11 residues. Germline V CDR1 and CDR2: DFQATT, SNEGSKA (reference sequence). The CDR3 protein is CSANRGRAAFF. CDR3 bases: TGCAGTGCGAACAGGGGCCGGGCAGCTTTCTTT.

For this clonotype: This may arise from a read error, as a much more abundant clone is one base away. The rearrangement links TRBV15 to TRBJ2-1, with D perhaps matching TRBD1 (7 bases). Between the trimmed V and J ends, which lost 7 bases and 8 bases, there was a span of 15 bases. The CDR3 extends over 13 amino acids. The germline V gene encodes CDR1 LNHNV and CDR2 YYDKDF (reference sequence). The CDR3 nucleotides are TGTGCCACCATCAGGACAGGAGGGCATGAGCAGTTCTTC. It yields the protein CATIRTGGHEQFF.

This clonotype was seen repeatedly, ten times or more. This chain connects TRBV6-5 to TRBJ2-1, with no clear D. From germline, CDR1 is MNHEY and CDR2 SVGAGI. Trimming stripped 2 bases from V and 5 bases from J, with 7 bases between. The CDR3 extends over 13 amino acids. The CDR3 region is CASSYTVNNEQFF. The CDR3 DNA sequence: TGTGCCAGCAGTTACACGGTTAACAATGAGCAGTTCTTC.

This clonotype was counted many times. The chain is built from TRBV4-1 and TRBJ2-3, with D perhaps given as TRBD1 or TRBD2 (5 bases each). Germline V CDR1 and CDR2: MGHRA, YSYEKL. The CDR3 is made up of 16 amino acids. Between the trimmed V and J ends, which lost 5 bases and 6 bases, there was a span of 21 bases. This CDR3 reads CASSETAGPGTDTQYF. The CDR3 DNA sequence: TGCGCCAGCAGCGAAACGGCAGGGCCCGGGACGGATACGCAGTATTTT.